Listed below are T cell receptor beta chains from one sample, sequenced in a study of cytomegalovirus exposure and HLA in healthy donors. The data were produced by immunoSEQ multiplex PCR, yet TCRdb's version contains in-frame clones alone and is incomplete. The table has under 200,000 clones, roughly 85% seen once. Sequencing used PBMCs. These receptors were collected from a woman in her twenties or thirties in good health and CMV-seropositive. The CDR3 runs from the conserved cysteine through the conserved F or W. A D gene is named only where the DNA matches it firmly. Not all rows give a size; the values are once, few, many and, for expanded clones, a class.

.	once	13	TRBV5-6	TRBJ1-1	TGTGCCAGCAGCTTGCGGAGGAACACTGAAGCTTTCTTT	CASSLRRNTEAFF
TRBD2	.	18	TRBV2	TRBJ2-4	TGTGCCAGCAGTGTCCCCAGCGGGGCCAGCCCCAAAAAGTACATTCAGTACTTC	CASSVPSGASPKKYIQYF
TRBD1	.	13	TRBV29-1	TRBJ2-1	TGCAGCGTGACAGGGGGACGGTACAATGAGCAGTTCTTC	CSVTGGRYNEQFF
.	.	15	TRBV30	TRBJ1-1	TGTGCCTGGAGGCTGGGGGCTAATTCGAACACTGAAGCTTTCTTT	CAWRLGANSNTEAFF
.	.	12	TRBV27	TRBJ1-1	TGTGCCAGCAGACAGGGTTACACTGAAGCTTTCTTT	CASRQGYTEAFF
.	few	15	TRBV7-2	TRBJ1-2	TGTGCCAGCAGCTTAGAAAGAGGACAGACCTATGGCTACACCTTC	CASSLERGQTYGYTF
.	once	14	TRBV30	TRBJ2-7	TGTGCCTCCGCCGTCGGTACCGCGGTCGGCGAGCAGTACTTC	CASAVGTAVGEQYF
.	.	17	TRBV7-2	TRBJ2-2	TGTGCCAGCAGCTTAGTGTCAGGGGCTCGGTTCGCCGGGGAGCTGTTTTTT	CASSLVSGARFAGELFF
.	.	16	TRBV27	TRBJ1-6	TGTGCCAGCAGCCCCACGACAGTATCCTATAATTCACCCCTCCACTTT	CASSPTTVSYNSPLHF
.	once	14	TRBV7-8	TRBJ1-1	TGTGCCAGCAGCTTAGACCCCAGGGTTACTGAAGCTTTCTTT	CASSLDPRVTEAFF
.	.	14	TRBV18	TRBJ1-3	TGTGCCAGCTCACAGCAGGGGATTGGAAACACCATATATTTT	CASSQQGIGNTIYF
TRBD1	few	16	TRBV7-9	TRBJ1-5	TGTGCCAGCAGCTTCGGCTACGACAGGGGAAATCAGCCCCAGCATTTT	CASSFGYDRGNQPQHF
.	.	13	TRBV15	TRBJ1-1	TGTGCCACCTCGGACCGGACAGTCCCTGAAGCTTTCTTT	CATSDRTVPEAFF
.	.	13	TRBV7-9	TRBJ2-3	TGTGCCAGCAGCCCTTCGGGAGCAGATACGCAGTATTTT	CASSPSGADTQYF
.	.	14	TRBV9	TRBJ1-1	TGTGCCAGCAGCGTAGCGGGGGGCCGGACTGAAGCTTTCTTT	CASSVAGGRTEAFF
TRBD1	.	16	TRBV9	TRBJ1-2	TGTGCCAGCAGGGGGGGGGCAGGGGGCGCGTTTTATGGCTACACCTTC	CASRGGAGGAFYGYTF
.	.	13	TRBV25-1	TRBJ2-7	TGTGCCAGCAGTGTCGGGGGCTCCTACGAGCAGTACTTC	CASSVGGSYEQYF
.	.	14	TRBV27	TRBJ2-2	TGTGCCAGCAGTTTCGGATTGAGGACCGGGGAGCTGTTTTTT	CASSFGLRTGELFF
TRBD1	once	16	TRBV15	TRBJ1-4	TGTGCCACCAGCAGCCCAGTGGACAGGGGTAATGAAAAACTGTTTTTT	CATSSPVDRGNEKLFF
TRBD2	.	15	TRBV6-6	TRBJ2-7	TGTGCCAGCAGCCTAGCGGGGGGCAGCTCCTACGAGCAGTACTTC	CASSLAGGSSYEQYF
.	.	15	TRBV5-1	TRBJ2-7	TGCGCCAGCAGCTTACAGGCAGGGCAAACCTACGAGCAGTACTTC	CASSLQAGQTYEQYF
.	.	15	TRBV7-2	TRBJ1-5	TGTGCCAGCAGCTTAGATGGGCAGGGAACTCAGCCCCAGCATTTT	CASSLDGQGTQPQHF
.	.	13	TRBV7-6	TRBJ2-1	TGTGCCAGCAGCCAGGGGCCGTACAATGAGCAGTTCTTC	CASSQGPYNEQFF
TRBD2	.	13	TRBV6-5	TRBJ2-7	TGTGCCAGCCAGCGGGGGCCTTCCTACGAGCAGTACTTC	CASQRGPSYEQYF
TRBD1	.	13	TRBV6-5	TRBJ1-1	TGTGCCAGCCGGGACAGGGGGAACACTGAAGCTTTCTTT	CASRDRGNTEAFF
.	few	16	TRBV25-1	TRBJ2-7	TGTGCCAGCAGTAGGACGCGGACAGCGAAATCCTACGAGCAGTACTTC	CASSRTRTAKSYEQYF
.	few	12	TRBV27	TRBJ2-5	TGTGCCGTTTGGGACTACCAAGAGACCCAGTACTTC	CAVWDYQETQYF
TRBD1	.	14	TRBV9	TRBJ1-2	TGTGCCAGCAGCACCCGGACAGGGGTGTATGGCTACACCTTC	CASSTRTGVYGYTF
.	.	13	TRBV29-1	TRBJ1-3	TGCAGCGTCGGTTTCTACTCTGGAAACACCATATATTTT	CSVGFYSGNTIYF
.	.	19	TRBV5-1	TRBJ1-4	TGCGCCAGCAGCTCGACCTTACTAGCGGGGGGACCAACTAATGAAAAACTGTTTTTT	CASSSTLLAGGPTNEKLFF
.	once	16	TRBV11-3	TRBJ2-2	TGTGCCAGCAGAACCCCCGGGCGGGCGAACACCGGGGAGCTGTTTTTT	CASRTPGRANTGELFF
TRBD1	once	11	TRBV30	TRBJ1-2	TGTGCCTGGAGGCAGGGGGGAGGCTACACCTTC	CAWRQGGGYTF
TRBD1	.	15	TRBV7-6	TRBJ1-1	TGTGCCAGCAGCACACAGGGGGCGCGGTACACTGAAGCTTTCTTT	CASSTQGARYTEAFF
.	.	13	TRBV5-5	TRBJ1-1	TGTGCCAGCAGCTTGTCCTACCGACACGATACTTTCTTT	CASSLSYRHDTFF
TRBD2	.	16	TRBV5-4	TRBJ2-7	TGTGCCAGCAGCTTGATAGGCGGGGGGATGACCTACGAGCAGTACTTC	CASSLIGGGMTYEQYF
TRBD1	.	16	TRBV11-2	TRBJ1-4	TGTGCCAGCAGCCGTACAGGGGGGGTCTCTAATGAAAAACTGTTTTTT	CASSRTGGVSNEKLFF
.	once	15	TRBV4-3	TRBJ1-1	TGCGCCAGCAGCCAAGATTATGGAGGGAGCACTGAAGCTTTCTTT	CASSQDYGGSTEAFF